These T cell receptor beta chains were read from a single sample in a study of T cells in tuberculosis. This table comes from immunoSEQ multiplex PCR, and its TCRdb copy is limited to in-frame clones, with some not included. The sample contains approximately 31,000 clones, 95% to 96% of which appear only once. Sequencing used PBMCs. The receptors were gathered from a donor aged 10 to 29 with latent tuberculosis or without tuberculosis infection. Both conserved end residues are part of each CDR3. The D gene is left open where the match is weak. The listing skips clone size in some rows; elsewhere it reads once, few, many or a size class.

j_call | d_call | v_call | clone_size | cdr3_aa | cdr3_nt
TRBJ1-1 | NA | TRBV6-5 | NA | CASSLDSLWTEAFF | TGTGCCAGCAGTCTAGACAGCTTATGGACTGAAGCTTTCTTT
TRBJ2-7 | NA | TRBV6-1 | NA | CASRDYIGKYEQYF | TGTGCCAGCAGAGACTATATAGGGAAATACGAGCAGTACTTC
TRBJ2-2 | NA | TRBV7-2 | NA | CASSLVLPGELFF | TGTGCCAGCAGCTTAGTTCTCCCCGGGGAGCTGTTTTTT
TRBJ1-1 | TRBD1 | TRBV6-5 | medium-sized | CASKSTGHPPEAFF | TGTGCCAGCAAATCGACAGGGCATCCCCCCGAAGCTTTCTTT
TRBJ2-2 | TRBD2 | TRBV5-1 | NA | CASSQISGTGELFF | TGCGCCAGCAGCCAAATTAGCGGGACCGGGGAGCTGTTTTTT
TRBJ1-2 | TRBD1 | TRBV18 | NA | CASSPQDRASGYTF | TGTGCCAGCTCACCTCAGGACAGGGCGTCCGGCTACACCTTC
TRBJ2-1 | NA | TRBV11-2 | NA | CASSSPYLDNEQFF | TGTGCCAGCAGCTCCCCTTATCTCGACAATGAGCAGTTCTTC
TRBJ2-3 | TRBD1 | TRBV29-1 | NA | CSVDPGQNTDTQYF | TGCAGCGTCGACCCGGGACAGAACACAGATACGCAGTATTTT
TRBJ1-4 | NA | TRBV29-1 | NA | CSVGGGEESNEKLFF | TGCAGCGTTGGGGGGGGTGAAGAGTCTAATGAAAAACTGTTTTTT
TRBJ1-3 | NA | TRBV19 | NA | CASSVTGNPGNTIYF | TGTGCCAGTAGTGTTACAGGGAACCCCGGAAACACCATATATTTT
TRBJ1-1 | TRBD1 | TRBV6-1 | few | CASSGRQGAVMNTEAFF | TGTGCCAGCAGTGGTAGACAGGGGGCAGTGATGAACACTGAAGCTTTCTTT
TRBJ2-7 | TRBD2 | TRBV10-1 | NA | CASSDGGSETYEQYF | TGCGCCAGCAGTGATGGCGGGAGTGAGACCTACGAGCAGTACTTC
TRBJ2-7 | NA | TRBV27 | NA | CASSLHDSYEQYF | TGTGCCAGCAGTTTGCATGACAGCTACGAGCAGTACTTC
TRBJ1-4 | NA | TRBV7-9 | NA | CASSFLGRTNEKLFF | TGTGCCAGCAGCTTTCTGGGCAGGACTAATGAAAAACTGTTTTTT
TRBJ1-2 | NA | TRBV5-8 | NA | CASSSIREGYTF | TGTGCCAGCAGCTCTATTAGAGAAGGCTACACCTTC
TRBJ2-3 | TRBD1 | TRBV5-6 | NA | CASSGTGDGASTDTQYF | TGTGCCAGCAGCGGGACAGGGGATGGGGCTAGCACAGATACGCAGTATTTT
TRBJ2-3 | TRBD2 | TRBV5-1 | NA | CASSLGTGTSGTDTQYF | TGCGCCAGCAGCTTGGGCACCGGGACTAGCGGCACAGATACGCAGTATTTT
TRBJ2-2 | TRBD2 | TRBV9 | few | CASSVVGLAGVTGELFF | TGTGCCAGCAGCGTAGTCGGGCTAGCGGGTGTCACCGGGGAGCTGTTTTTT
TRBJ2-1 | NA | TRBV7-8 | NA | CASSLAGKTYNEQFF | TGTGCCAGCAGCTTAGCCGGGAAAACCTACAATGAGCAGTTCTTC
TRBJ2-1 | TRBD2 | TRBV29-1 | NA | CSPRIGTSGHESGDNEQFF | TGCAGCCCCCGAATAGGGACTAGCGGACACGAGTCGGGGGACAATGAGCAGTTCTTC
TRBJ2-7 | NA | TRBV10-2 | NA | CASSGGPPATYEQYF | TGCGCCAGCAGTGGAGGCCCTCCCGCGACTTACGAGCAGTACTTC
TRBJ1-1 | NA | TRBV11-2 | NA | CASSLGAEWRTEAFF | TGTGCCAGCAGCTTAGGGGCGGAGTGGAGGACTGAAGCTTTCTTT
TRBJ2-4 | TRBD2 | TRBV4-2 | NA | CASSQRLAGVPGDIQYF | TGTGCCAGCAGCCAAAGACTAGCGGGAGTCCCGGGTGACATTCAGTACTTC
TRBJ1-2 | TRBD1 | TRBV28 | NA | CASTLQGRGYGYTF | TGTGCCAGCACCTTACAGGGGCGCGGCTATGGCTACACCTTC
TRBJ2-3 | NA | TRBV7-9 | NA | CASSLQGLTDTQYF | TGTGCCAGCAGCTTACAGGGTTTGACAGATACGCAGTATTTT
TRBJ1-3 | TRBD1 | TRBV4-1 | NA | CASSPTGTGAWGNTIYF | TGCGCCAGCAGCCCCACCGGGACAGGGGCGTGGGGAAACACCATATATTTT
TRBJ1-2 | NA | TRBV7-9 | NA | CASSHHEGENYGYTF | TGTGCCAGCAGCCACCACGAAGGAGAGAACTATGGCTACACCTTC
TRBJ2-1 | TRBD2 | TRBV7-9 | NA | CASSPPTSGKSNEQFF | TGTGCCAGCAGCCCACCGACTAGCGGGAAGAGTAATGAGCAGTTCTTC
TRBJ1-1 | NA | TRBV2 | once | CASSTPLAGLNTEAFF | TGTGCCAGCAGTACCCCGTTAGCCGGATTGAACACTGAAGCTTTCTTT
TRBJ1-4 | NA | TRBV29-1 | NA | CSVGREGEKLFF | TGCAGCGTTGGTAGGGAGGGTGAAAAACTGTTTTTT
TRBJ1-5 | NA | TRBV12-5 | NA | CASGLVRGNNQPQHF | TGTGCTAGTGGTTTGGTACGAGGGAACAATCAGCCCCAGCATTTT
TRBJ2-7 | TRBD2 | TRBV11-3 | NA | CASSHSGSRSYEQYF | TGTGCCAGCAGCCATAGCGGGAGTCGATCCTACGAGCAGTACTTC
TRBJ1-2 | TRBD1 | TRBV5-1 | NA | CASSFQADRNNYGYTF | TGCGCCAGCAGCTTCCAAGCGGACAGGAACAACTATGGCTACACCTTC
TRBJ1-3 | TRBD1 | TRBV9 | NA | CASSGYRGSAGNTIYF | TGTGCCAGCAGCGGATACAGGGGATCGGCCGGAAACACCATATATTTT
TRBJ2-1 | TRBD2 | TRBV4-2 | NA | CASSQAGGSSYNEQFF | TGTGCCAGCAGCCAGGCGGGGGGGAGCTCCTACAATGAGCAGTTCTTC
TRBJ1-1 | NA | TRBV7-3 | NA | CASSLTSGNSEAFF | TGTGCCAGCAGCTTAACGTCAGGGAACTCTGAAGCTTTCTTT
TRBJ1-3 | NA | TRBV2 | NA | CASSKPDTLYPGNTIYF | TGTGCCAGCAGTAAACCAGACACCTTATACCCTGGAAACACCATATATTTT
TRBJ2-7 | NA | TRBV29-1 | NA | CSVADAGGEQYF | TGCAGCGTTGCTGATGCAGGAGGCGAGCAGTACTTC
TRBJ2-7 | TRBD1 | TRBV6-5 | once | CASTGDRGHEQYF | TGTGCCAGCACGGGGGACAGGGGACACGAGCAGTACTTC
TRBJ2-7 | TRBD2 | TRBV5-1 | NA | CASSPSPGGGTYEQYF | TGCGCCAGCAGCCCCTCTCCGGGAGGGGGAACCTACGAGCAGTACTTC
TRBJ2-7 | NA | TRBV7-3 | NA | CASSPAEGYEQYF | TGTGCCAGCAGCCCCGCGGAGGGCTACGAGCAGTACTTC
TRBJ1-2 | TRBD1 | TRBV30 | once | CAWTGQGDYGYTF | TGTGCCTGGACCGGACAGGGTGACTATGGCTACACCTTC
TRBJ2-3 | TRBD1 | TRBV27 | NA | CASSLLGQGVDTQYF | TGTGCCAGCAGTTTACTCGGACAGGGAGTCGATACGCAGTATTTT
TRBJ2-5 | TRBD2 | TRBV6-1 | NA | CASSEWAGERETQYF | TGTGCCAGCAGTGAATGGGCGGGAGAAAGGGAGACCCAGTACTTC
TRBJ1-1 | NA | TRBV5-4 | once | CASSPTGNTEAFF | TGTGCCAGCAGCCCTACGGGGAACACTGAAGCTTTCTTT